Below, one T cell receptor (beta chain) is given with its context. Looked up from germline, CDR1 is SGHRS and CDR2 is YFSETQ. V was pared by 0 bases and J by 8 bases, with 6 bases between. The CDR3 has 12 residues. These data belong to a study of blood T cell repertoires in COVID-19. Turning to the study itself: T cells, B-cell-depleted T cells, or PBMCs provided the cDNA or gDNA that served as material.

Original handling: Reference gene primers were amplified, and this amplification served to estimate nucleated cell counts. TCRdb's copy holds only in-frame clones and misses some; the assay was immunoSEQ multiplex PCR. V and J calls and clone size follow that table, whereas D and trimming were derived from the DNA. In the table there are a few hundred thousand clones, approximately 80% of which are singletons. The genes are TRBV5-1 and TRBJ2-1; D unclear. Sequencing was done on a sample of peripheral blood. This sequence was found in a human donor in a cohort sampled during active COVID-19. In nucleotides, the CDR3 is TGCGCCAGCAGCTTGGGGTCGGATGAGCAGTTCTTC. Encoded protein: CASSLGSDEQFF.